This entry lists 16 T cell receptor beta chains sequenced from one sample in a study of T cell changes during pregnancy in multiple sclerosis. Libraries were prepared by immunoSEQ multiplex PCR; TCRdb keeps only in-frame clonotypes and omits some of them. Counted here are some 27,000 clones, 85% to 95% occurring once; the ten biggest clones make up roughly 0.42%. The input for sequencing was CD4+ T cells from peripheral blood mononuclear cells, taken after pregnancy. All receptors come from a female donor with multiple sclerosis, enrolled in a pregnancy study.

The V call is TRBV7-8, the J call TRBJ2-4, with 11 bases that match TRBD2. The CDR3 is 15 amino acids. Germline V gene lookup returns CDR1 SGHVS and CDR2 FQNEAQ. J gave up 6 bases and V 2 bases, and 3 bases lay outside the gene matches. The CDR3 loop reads CASSLTGTSGNIQYF. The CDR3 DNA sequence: TGTGCCAGCAGCTTAACCGGGACTAGCGGAAACATTCAGTACTTC.

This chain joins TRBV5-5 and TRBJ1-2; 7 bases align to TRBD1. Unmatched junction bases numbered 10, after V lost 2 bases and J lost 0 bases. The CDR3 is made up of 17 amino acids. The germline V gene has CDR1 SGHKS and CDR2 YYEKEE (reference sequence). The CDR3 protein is CASSFRTGSRTNYGYTF. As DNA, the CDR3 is TGTGCCAGCAGCTTTAGGACAGGTTCGCGGACTAACTATGGCTACACCTTC.

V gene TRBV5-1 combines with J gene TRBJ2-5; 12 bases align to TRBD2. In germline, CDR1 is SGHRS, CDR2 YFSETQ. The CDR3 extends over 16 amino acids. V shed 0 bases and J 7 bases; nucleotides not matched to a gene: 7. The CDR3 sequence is CASSLGTSGVIGTQYF. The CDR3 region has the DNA TGCGCCAGCAGCTTGGGGACTAGCGGGGTTATCGGGACCCAGTACTTC.

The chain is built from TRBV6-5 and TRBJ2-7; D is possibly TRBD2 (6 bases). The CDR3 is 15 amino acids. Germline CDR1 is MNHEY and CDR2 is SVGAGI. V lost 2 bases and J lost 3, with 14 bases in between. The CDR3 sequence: CASSYHSGGNYEQYF. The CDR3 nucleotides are TGTGCCAGCAGTTACCACTCCGGCGGGAACTACGAGCAGTACTTC.

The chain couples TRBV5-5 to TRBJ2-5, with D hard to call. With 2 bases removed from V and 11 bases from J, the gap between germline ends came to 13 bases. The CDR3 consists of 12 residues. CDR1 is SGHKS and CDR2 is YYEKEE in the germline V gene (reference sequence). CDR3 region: CASSFFSESQYF. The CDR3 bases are TGTGCCAGCAGCTTTTTTTCCGAGTCTCAGTACTTC.

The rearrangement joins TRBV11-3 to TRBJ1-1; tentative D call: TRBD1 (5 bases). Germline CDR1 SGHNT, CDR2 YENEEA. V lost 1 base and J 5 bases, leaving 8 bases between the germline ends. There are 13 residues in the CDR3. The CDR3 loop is CASSLGPGTEAFF. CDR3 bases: TGTGCCAGCAGCTTAGGACCAGGGACTGAAGCTTTCTTT.

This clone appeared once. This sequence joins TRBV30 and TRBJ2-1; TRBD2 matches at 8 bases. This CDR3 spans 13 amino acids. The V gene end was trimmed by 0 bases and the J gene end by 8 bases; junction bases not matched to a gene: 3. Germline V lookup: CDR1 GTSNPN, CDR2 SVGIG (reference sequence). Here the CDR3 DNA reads TGTGCCTGGAGTGTACAAGCGGGAGATGAGCAGTTCTTC. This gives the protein CAWSVQAGDEQFF.

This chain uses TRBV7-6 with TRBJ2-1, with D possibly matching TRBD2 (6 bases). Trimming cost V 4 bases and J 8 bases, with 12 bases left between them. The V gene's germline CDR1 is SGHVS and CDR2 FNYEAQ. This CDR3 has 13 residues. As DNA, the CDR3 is TGTGCCAGCAGCTGGGACTGGAAAGATGAGCAGTTCTTC. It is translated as CASSWDWKDEQFF.

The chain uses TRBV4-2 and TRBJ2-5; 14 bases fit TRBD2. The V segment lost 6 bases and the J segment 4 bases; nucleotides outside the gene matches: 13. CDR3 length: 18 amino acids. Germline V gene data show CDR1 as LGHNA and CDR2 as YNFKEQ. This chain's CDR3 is CASRRGLAGAQGGETQYF. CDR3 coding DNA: TGTGCCAGCAGGCGGGGACTAGCGGGGGCTCAAGGAGGAGAGACCCAGTACTTC.

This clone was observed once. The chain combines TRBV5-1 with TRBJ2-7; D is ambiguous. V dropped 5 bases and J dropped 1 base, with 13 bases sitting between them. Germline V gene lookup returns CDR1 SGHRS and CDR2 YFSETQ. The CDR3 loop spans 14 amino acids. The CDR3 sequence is CASRWSDQSYEQYF. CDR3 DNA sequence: TGCGCCAGCAGATGGAGCGATCAATCCTACGAGCAGTACTTC. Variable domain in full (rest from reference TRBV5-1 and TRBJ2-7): KAGVTQTPRYLIKTRGQQVTLSCSPISGHRSVSWYQQTPGQGLQFLFEYFSETQRNKGNFPGRFSGRQFSNSRSEMNVSTLELGDSALYLCASRWSDQSYEQYFGPGTRLTVT.

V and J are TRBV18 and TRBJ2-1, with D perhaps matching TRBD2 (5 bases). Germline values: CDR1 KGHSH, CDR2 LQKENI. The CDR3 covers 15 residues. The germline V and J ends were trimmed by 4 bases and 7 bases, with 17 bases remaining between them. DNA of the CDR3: TGTGCCAGCTCACGAGAGACGGGATGGGTGAATGAGCAGTTCTTC. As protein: CASSRETGWVNEQFF. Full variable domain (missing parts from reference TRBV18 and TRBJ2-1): NAGVMQNPRHLVRRRGQEARLRCSPMKGHSHVYWYRQLPEEGLKFMVYLQKENIIDESGMPKERFSAEFPKEGPSILRIQQVVRGDSAAYFCASSRETGWVNEQFFGPGTRLTVL.

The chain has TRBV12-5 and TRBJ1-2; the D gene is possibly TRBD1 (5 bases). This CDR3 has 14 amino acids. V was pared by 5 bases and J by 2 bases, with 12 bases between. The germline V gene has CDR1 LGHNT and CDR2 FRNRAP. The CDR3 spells CASGPQTENYGYTF. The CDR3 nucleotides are TGTGCTAGTGGTCCCCAGACAGAGAACTATGGCTACACCTTC.

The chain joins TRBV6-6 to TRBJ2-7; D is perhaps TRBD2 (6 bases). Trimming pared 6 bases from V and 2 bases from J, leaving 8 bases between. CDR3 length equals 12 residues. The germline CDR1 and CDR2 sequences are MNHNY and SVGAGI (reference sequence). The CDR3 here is CASRGGAYEQYF. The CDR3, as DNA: TGTGCCAGCAGGGGCGGGGCCTACGAGCAGTACTTC.

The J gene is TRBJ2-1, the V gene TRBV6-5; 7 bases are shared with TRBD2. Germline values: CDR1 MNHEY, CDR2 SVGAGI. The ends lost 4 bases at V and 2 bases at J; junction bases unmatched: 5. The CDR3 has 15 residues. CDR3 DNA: TGTGCCAGCAGTTTCAGCGGGGACCCCTACAATGAGCAGTTCTTC. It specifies CASSFSGDPYNEQFF.

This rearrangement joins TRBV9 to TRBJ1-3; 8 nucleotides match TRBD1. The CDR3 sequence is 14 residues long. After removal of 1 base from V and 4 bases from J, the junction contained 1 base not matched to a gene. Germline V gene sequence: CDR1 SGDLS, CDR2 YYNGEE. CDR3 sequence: CASSVQGAGNTIYF. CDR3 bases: TGTGCCAGCAGCGTACAGGGGGCGGGAAACACCATATATTTT.

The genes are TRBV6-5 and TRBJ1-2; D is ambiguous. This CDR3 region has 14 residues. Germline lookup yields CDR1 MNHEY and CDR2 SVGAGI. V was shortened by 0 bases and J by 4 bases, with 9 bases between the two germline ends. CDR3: CASSYSELFYGYTF. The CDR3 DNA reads TGTGCCAGCAGTTACTCGGAGCTCTTCTATGGCTACACCTTC.